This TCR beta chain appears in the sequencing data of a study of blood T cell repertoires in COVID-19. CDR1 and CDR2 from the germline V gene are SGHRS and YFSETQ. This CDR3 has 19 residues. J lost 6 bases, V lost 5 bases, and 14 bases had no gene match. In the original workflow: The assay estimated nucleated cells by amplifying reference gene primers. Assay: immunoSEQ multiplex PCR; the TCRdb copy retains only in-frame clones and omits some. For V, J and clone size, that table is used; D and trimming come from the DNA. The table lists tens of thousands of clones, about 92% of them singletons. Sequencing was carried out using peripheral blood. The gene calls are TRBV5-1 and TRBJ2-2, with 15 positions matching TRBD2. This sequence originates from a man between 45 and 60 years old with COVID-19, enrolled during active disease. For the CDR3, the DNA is TGCGCCAGCAGTCGTTTTGATCCGGGACTAGCGGGAGGATCCGGGGAGCTGTTTTTT. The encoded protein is CASSRFDPGLAGGSGELFF.